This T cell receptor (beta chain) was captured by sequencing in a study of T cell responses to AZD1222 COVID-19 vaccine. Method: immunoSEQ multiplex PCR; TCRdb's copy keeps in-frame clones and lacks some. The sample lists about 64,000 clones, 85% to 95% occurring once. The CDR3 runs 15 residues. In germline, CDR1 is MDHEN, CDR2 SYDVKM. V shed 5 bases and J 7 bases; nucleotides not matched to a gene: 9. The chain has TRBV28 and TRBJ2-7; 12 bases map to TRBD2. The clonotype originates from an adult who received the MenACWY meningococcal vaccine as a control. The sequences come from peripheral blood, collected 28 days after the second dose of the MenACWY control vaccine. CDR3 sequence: CASSVLAGGKEEQYF. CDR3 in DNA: TGTGCCAGCAGTGTACTAGCGGGAGGCAAGGAGGAGCAGTACTTC.